Shown below are 9 T cell receptor beta chains from a single sample sequenced in a study of regulatory T cells in long-lasting Graves disease. Sequencing libraries for TCR beta were prepared with iRepertoire HTBI primers and Arm-PCR of CDR3 regions. TCRdb redid the calling of the multiplex PCR reads with MiXCR, one entry per CDR3 protein. The sample yields around 500,000 distinct CDR3 sequences, 16% seen once. As to time point: newly diagnosed GD, antithyroid drugs for less than 3 months. Extracted RNA from PBMCs served as the source of the TCR library. These data were also reused for a study on T cells in Graves' hyperthyroidism and ophthalmopathy.

The material sequenced was peripheral blood mononuclear cells (PBMCs), taken at new diagnosis, from a patient treated with antithyroid drugs. All receptors come from a woman aged 40-65 years with Graves disease.

The V gene is TRBV7-2, the J gene TRBJ2-3; 10 bases are a match to TRBD1. CDR3 length: 15 residues. V lost 4 bases and J lost 3; bases outside the gene matches: 4. Germline assignment: CDR1 SGHTA and CDR2 FQGNSA. This CDR3 reads CASSSGQGSTDTQYF. For the CDR3, the DNA is TGTGCCAGCAGCTCGGGACAGGGGAGTACAGATACGCAGTATTTT. Combining the CDR3 with reference TRBV7-2 and TRBJ2-3 gives the whole variable domain GAGVSQSPSNKVTEKGKDVELRCDPISGHTALYWYRQSLGQGLEFLIYFQGNSAPDKSGLPSDRFSAERTGGSVSTLTIQRTQQEDSAVYLCASSSGQGSTDTQYFGPGTRLTVL.

There are many counts of this clonotype. For the CDR3, the DNA is TGTGCCAGCTCTAGACCGGGTAACTTCCCAGATACGCAGTATTTT. Encoded protein: CASSRPGNFPDTQYF. The chain has TRBV12-3 or TRBV12-4 and TRBJ2-3; no clear D gene. Between the trimmed V and J ends, which lost 8 bases and 4 bases, there was a span of 19 bases. The CDR3 is 15 amino acids.

This clonotype was seen many times. The rearrangement joins TRBV10-2 to TRBJ1-2; tentatively, D is TRBD1 (5 bases). The CDR3 consists of 16 residues. Germline lookup yields CDR1 WSHSY and CDR2 SAAADI. Between the trimmed V and J ends, which lost 0 bases and 5 bases, there was a span of 16 bases. The DNA for the CDR3 is TGCGCCAGCAGTGAGTCTAGGCACGGGGAGGGGTATGGCTACACCTTC. Amino acids: CASSESRHGEGYGYTF.

This clonotype showed up many times. The chain links TRBV2 to TRBJ1-6, with TRBD1 matching over 9 bases. With V trimmed by 6 bases and J by 7 bases, 13 bases remained unmatched. The CDR3 has 17 residues. The germline CDR1 and CDR2 sequences are SNHLY and FYNNEI. CDR3: CASRKDRGTLGNSPLHF. As DNA, the CDR3 is TGTGCCAGCAGGAAGGACAGGGGAACATTGGGCAATTCACCCCTCCACTTT.

This clonotype was counted between two and nine times. The DNA of the CDR3 is TGTGCCAGTAGTACCCGACTTGGGGGTGCTAATGAAAAACTGTTTTTT. Protein: CASSTRLGGANEKLFF. This sequence joins TRBV19 and TRBJ1-4, with D possibly TRBD1 on 5 matching bases. Germline V CDR1 and CDR2: LNHDA, SQIVND (reference sequence). The V end was cut by 4 bases, the J end by 3 bases, with 15 bases between. CDR3 length: 16 amino acids. Variable domain in full (rest from reference TRBV19 and TRBJ1-4): DGGITQSPKYLFRKEGQNVTLSCEQNLNHDAMYWYRQDPGQGLRLIYYSQIVNDFQKGDIAEGYSVSREKKESFPLTVTSAQKNPTAFYLCASSTRLGGANEKLFFGSGTQLSVL.

This clonotype was detected many times. The rearrangement links TRBV28 to TRBJ1-2, with TRBD1 matching over 9 bases. The V gene end was trimmed by 5 bases and the J gene end by 7 bases; junction bases not matched to a gene: 11. CDR1 and CDR2 (germline): MDHEN, SYDVKM. This CDR3 contains 15 residues. DNA for the CDR3: TGTGCCAGCAGTCTGCCGGGACAGGGATTAGCTGGCTACACCTTC. Amino acids: CASSLPGQGLAGYTF.

The chain combines TRBV6-5 with TRBJ1-1; no reliable D call. The CDR3 contains 12 residues. CDR1 and CDR2 (germline): MNHEY, SVGAGI. V lost 2 bases to trimming and J lost 11 bases, with 12 bases between them. CDR3 loop: CASSYAEGEAFF. For the CDR3, the DNA is TGTGCCAGCAGTTACGCGGAGGGTGAGGCTTTCTTT.

This clonotype showed up just a few times. The chain couples TRBV19 to TRBJ2-2, with TRBD1 identical over 7 bases. V shed 8 bases and J 1 base; nucleotides not matched to a gene: 10. The CDR3 runs to 16 residues. Germline lookup yields CDR1 LNHDA and CDR2 SQIVND (reference sequence). The CDR3 loop reads CASQGSRDRNTGELFF. The CDR3 nucleotides read TGTGCCAGTCAAGGGAGCCGGGACAGGAACACCGGGGAGCTGTTTTTT.

This clonotype was seen at least ten times. The rearrangement links TRBV2 to TRBJ2-2; 7 bases match TRBD2. Unmatched junction bases numbered 10, after V lost 8 bases and J lost 4 bases. The length of the CDR3 is 15 residues. Germline assignment: CDR1 SNHLY and CDR2 FYNNEI. CDR3 region: CASGPGTTVTGELFF. CDR3 nucleotide sequence: TGTGCCAGCGGCCCCGGGACTACGGTCACCGGGGAGCTGTTTTTT.